Here is one T cell receptor beta chain with its context. Antigen unknown. Template switching supplied a universal primer site; unique molecular identifiers were carried on the cDNA. TCRdb processed the 5' RACE reads anew with MiXCR; each CDR3 protein has one entry. The table has about 900,000 distinct CDR3 sequences, roughly an eighth seen once. These data come from a study of identical twins. Notes on the study in general: High-abundance cord blood beta clonotypes had fewer insertions; memory repertoires showed none.

These data also formed part of another study, on yellow fever vaccine responses in identical twins.

The receptor was isolated from a woman aged 18-30 years in good health. The sequenced sample was PBMCs.

The CDR3 sequence: CSASPENYGYTF. The CDR3 region has the DNA TGCAGTGCTAGCCCCGAAAACTATGGCTACACCTTC. The V call is TRBV20-1, the J call TRBJ1-2, with no clear D. CDR1 and CDR2 (germline): DFQATT, SNEGSKA (reference sequence). Trimming took off 3 bases at V and 2 bases at J, with 7 bases between the two ends. CDR3 length equals 12 residues.